This is a list of T cell receptor beta chains from one sample in a study of blood T cell repertoires in COVID-19. The repertoire was sequenced with immunoSEQ multiplex PCR; TCRdb's copy has only in-frame clones and lacks some. Here the sample spans approximately 180,000 clones, approximately 79% being singletons. Sequencing used peripheral blood. These receptors were obtained from a woman aged 70 to 79 with acute or convalescent COVID-19. Each CDR3 is given with its conserved first and last residue. D genes are given only for firm matches. A row's size may be missing; if present it is once, few, many or a size class.

>TRBV5-1|16|TRBD1|NA|TRBJ2-5
TGCGCCAGCAGCTGGGGGGACAGGGGCGCCTCTGGGACCCAGTACTTC
CASSWGDRGASGTQYF
>TRBV29-1|15|NA|NA|TRBJ2-4
TGCAGCGTTTTACTGGGGAGATCGGGTGATGGCATTCAGTACTTC
CSVLLGRSGDGIQYF
>TRBV3-1/TRBV3-2|16|TRBD2|few|TRBJ2-7
TGTGCCAGCAGCCAAGTGGGGGGGGAACGGTTCTACGAGCAGTACTTC
CASSQVGGERFYEQYF
>TRBV20-1|11|NA|NA|TRBJ2-7
TGCAGTGCTTTAGGAGGGGTCGAGCAGTACTTC
CSALGGVEQYF
>TRBV5-1|14|TRBD2|NA|TRBJ2-2
TGCGCCAGCAGATGGCTAGCGGATACCGGGGAGCTGTTTTTT
CASRWLADTGELFF
>TRBV5-1|13|NA|NA|TRBJ2-7
TGCGCCAGCAGCTCTTTTTCCGCGCCGGAGCAGTACTTC
CASSSFSAPEQYF
>TRBV6-5|13|NA|NA|TRBJ2-2
TGTGCCAGCACCCCCCGTCGGACCGGGGAGCTGTTTTTT
CASTPRRTGELFF
>TRBV7-8|13|NA|NA|TRBJ1-2
TGTGCCAGCAGCTTAGTCAGAATGTATGGCTACACCTTC
CASSLVRMYGYTF
>TRBV29-1|13|TRBD1|NA|TRBJ1-2
TGCAGCGTGGCCGACAGGGGCGTCTATGGCTACACCTTC
CSVADRGVYGYTF
>TRBV10-2|14|TRBD1|NA|TRBJ1-1
TGCGCCAGCAGCCTACAGGGGGGGGACACTGAAGCTTTCTTT
CASSLQGGDTEAFF
>TRBV10-3|13|NA|NA|TRBJ1-1
TGTGCCATCAGACAGGGAATGAACACTGAAGCTTTCTTT
CAIRQGMNTEAFF
>TRBV6-2/TRBV6-3|13|NA|many|TRBJ2-1
TGTGCCAGCAGTTACTCACGGTACAATGAGCAGTTCTTC
CASSYSRYNEQFF
>TRBV5-6|15|NA|NA|TRBJ2-7
TGTGCCAGCAGCCTTTTGGGGCAGGGGATCTACGAGCAGTACTTC
CASSLLGQGIYEQYF
>TRBV12-2|13|NA|few|TRBJ1-2
TGTGCAAGCCCGACCCGGGACAGAGATGGCTACACCTTC
CASPTRDRDGYTF
>TRBV19|15|TRBD1|few|TRBJ1-5
TGTGCCAGTGGCTCGGGACAGGGGGCTCGGCAGCCCCAGCATTTT
CASGSGQGARQPQHF
>TRBV7-9|16|TRBD2|NA|TRBJ2-1
TGTGCCAGCAGCCCCTGGACTAGCGGCGCCTACAATGAGCAGTTCTTC
CASSPWTSGAYNEQFF
>TRBV19|12|NA|NA|TRBJ1-5
TGTGCCAGTAACAAAGGCAATCAGCCCCAGCATTTT
CASNKGNQPQHF
>TRBV19|15|TRBD1|NA|TRBJ1-2
TGTGCCAGTAGCCCTTGGGGGACAGGGGGCCATGGCTACACCTTC
CASSPWGTGGHGYTF
>TRBV19|12|NA|few|TRBJ1-2
TGTGCCAGTAGTGTGCCCCTGGGCGGCTACACCTTC
CASSVPLGGYTF
>TRBV18|19|TRBD2|NA|TRBJ2-3
TGTGCCAGCTCATTGACAAACTCGGAGCGGGGAACTAGCACAGATACGCAGTATTTT
CASSLTNSERGTSTDTQYF
>TRBV10-3|17|NA|NA|TRBJ1-4
TGTGCCATCAGTGAGCAGCGGGTCGCTGCGGCTAATGAAAAACTGTTTTTT
CAISEQRVAAANEKLFF
>TRBV5-6|16|NA|NA|TRBJ1-3
TGTGCCAGCAGCTTGGGGTTGAGCCTCTCTGGAAACACCATATATTTT
CASSLGLSLSGNTIYF
>TRBV19|15|NA|NA|TRBJ2-7
TGTGCCAGTAGTATAAATGCGGGGTCGACCTACGAGCAGTACTTC
CASSINAGSTYEQYF
>TRBV4-2|21|TRBD2|NA|TRBJ2-3
TGTGCCAGCAGCCAAGATTATACTAGCGGGAGAGAGGGGATGGGCACAGATACGCAGTATTTT
CASSQDYTSGREGMGTDTQYF
>TRBV29-1|13|TRBD2|NA|TRBJ2-7
TGCAGCGTCGCCGGGACTAACATCTACGGGCAGTACTTC
CSVAGTNIYGQYF
>TRBV6-4|21|TRBD2|NA|TRBJ2-1
TGTGCCAGCAGTGACCCGGGACTAGCGGGAGGGCCACGGAAACATACCAATGAGCAGTTCTTC
CASSDPGLAGGPRKHTNEQFF
>TRBV19|15|NA|NA|TRBJ1-4
TGTGCCAGTAGTAGACAAACAGGGTATAATGAAAAACTGTTTTTT
CASSRQTGYNEKLFF
>TRBV7-8|15|NA|NA|TRBJ1-6
TGTGCCAGCAGCCGCGACAGCTCCTATAATTCACCCCTCCACTTT
CASSRDSSYNSPLHF
>TRBV7-9|13|NA|NA|TRBJ2-7
TGTGCCAGCAGCTTAGGGGACTGGTACGAGCAGTACTTC
CASSLGDWYEQYF
>TRBV24-1|16|TRBD1|NA|TRBJ2-1
TGTGCCACCAGCGCATTGGGACAGGGGAAGAGGAATGAGCAGTTCTTC
CATSALGQGKRNEQFF
>TRBV29-1|14|NA|NA|TRBJ2-1
TGCAGCGCGTCGTGGGGGCCGGGTAGAAATGAGCAGTTCTTC
CSASWGPGRNEQFF